Detailed here is one T cell receptor (beta chain). Antigen: not known. This entry belongs to a study of CD8+ T cells in alopecia areata. Regarding the study as a whole: Higher clonality and more expanded CD8+ clones appeared in lesional than normal scalp. TCR sharing across patients was less clear than in mice, possibly HLA-related. Scalp sample sequencing also detects resident alphabeta T cells of normal skin.

The sequencing template was cDNA reverse transcribed from extracted RNA. The protocol was immunoSEQ multiplex PCR, while the TCRdb copy is restricted to in-frame clones and leaves out a portion. The repertoire consists of around 190,000 clones, with roughly three fifths occurring once and the leading ten covering 4% to 6%. Sorting of CD4+ and CD8+ T cells was performed on PBMCs. The CDR3 is 16 amino acids. Trimming stripped 1 base from V and 5 bases from J, with 17 bases between. The germline V gene encodes CDR1 MGHRA and CDR2 YSYEKL. Specimen: CD8+ T cells sorted from blood. The chain combines TRBV4-1 with TRBJ2-5, with D tentatively TRBD1 or TRBD2 (5 bases each). The TCR originated in a human donor in good health. CDR3 region: CASSQAAGSLLETQYF. The DNA of the CDR3 is TGCGCCAGCAGCCAAGCGGCAGGGAGCTTATTGGAGACCCAGTACTTC.